The 27 T cell receptor beta chains in this list originate from one sample, sequenced in a study of T cell changes during pregnancy in multiple sclerosis. Assay used: immunoSEQ multiplex PCR; TCRdb lists only in-frame clones, some missing. The table has about 80,000 clones, 92% seen once. The starting material was peripheral blood, obtained before pregnancy. Receptors originate from a female donor with multiple sclerosis, enrolled in a pregnancy study.

The V call is TRBV5-4, the J call TRBJ2-5; TRBD1 is a possible D gene (5 bases). Trimming took 3 bases from V and 2 from J, leaving 14 bases between them. The CDR3 covers 15 residues. Per germline, CDR1 SGHNT and CDR2 YYREEE (reference sequence). The CDR3: CASSWTRGYQETQYF. CDR3 sequence (DNA): TGTGCCAGCAGCTGGACACGTGGCTATCAAGAGACCCAGTACTTC.

The rearrangement joins TRBV7-8 to TRBJ2-2; the match to TRBD2 covers 7 bases. Germline CDR1 is SGHVS and CDR2 is FQNEAQ. The length of the CDR3 is 15 residues. The V gene end was trimmed by 6 bases and the J gene end by 2 bases; junction bases not matched to a gene: 6. This chain's CDR3 is CASRLTSVNTGELFF. CDR3 DNA: TGTGCCAGCAGGCTAACTAGCGTTAACACCGGGGAGCTGTTTTTT.

The rearrangement joins TRBV14 to TRBJ1-5; D not resolved. CDR3 length: 13 residues. V lost 5 bases to trimming and J lost 2 bases, with 7 bases between them. Germline assignment: CDR1 SGHDN and CDR2 FVKESK. CDR3 DNA sequence: TGTGCCAGCAGCTCGAGAGGCAATCAGCCCCAGCATTTT. Encoded protein: CASSSRGNQPQHF. Supplemented by reference TRBV14 and TRBJ1-5, the full variable domain reads EAGVTQFPSHSVIEKGQTVTLRCDPISGHDNLYWYRRVMGKEIKFLLHFVKESKQDESGMPNNRFLAERTGGTYSTLKVQPAELEDSGVYFCASSSRGNQPQHFGDGTRLSIL.

The V and J genes are TRBV21-1 and TRBJ2-7; whether TRBD2, the table's D call, matches the DNA was not checked. TRBV21-1 is tagged as a pseudogene. This CDR3 is 15 amino acids long. The DNA for the CDR3 is TGTGCCATAAGAGACTCCTTCCTAGGACTCTACGAGCAGTACTTC. Protein sequence: CAIRDSFLGLYEQYF.

The gene calls are TRBV15 and TRBJ2-7; maybe TRBD1 (6 bases). Trimming stripped 8 bases from V and 3 bases from J, with 17 bases between. Germline CDR1 is LNHNV and CDR2 is YYDKDF (reference sequence). This CDR3 spans 14 amino acids. CDR3 loop: CATSLGAGDYEQYF. CDR3 nucleotide sequence: TGTGCCACCTCTTTAGGGGCAGGGGACTACGAGCAGTACTTC.

The chain combines TRBV6-5 with TRBJ1-5; 7 bases are shared with TRBD1. In germline, CDR1 is MNHEY, CDR2 SVGAGI. CDR3 length: 14 residues. V was clipped by 6 bases and J by 3 bases; unmatched bases: 5. The CDR3 is CASSRGGLNQPQHF. In nucleotides, the CDR3 is TGTGCCAGCAGCCGAGGGGGCCTCAATCAGCCCCAGCATTTT.

The V gene is TRBV7-2, the J gene TRBJ1-1; D is perhaps TRBD1 (6 bases). The CDR3 spans 11 residues. Trimming shortened V by 2 bases and J by 10 bases, and 8 bases separated the two germline ends. Germline V CDR1 and CDR2: SGHTA, FQGNSA. The CDR3 loop reads CASSLTGRAFF. For the CDR3, the DNA is TGTGCCAGCAGCTTAACAGGGAGAGCTTTCTTT.

The CDR3 is CASSFNSLGQVAQYF. Written as DNA, the CDR3 is TGTGCCAGCAGCTTCAACTCCTTAGGCCAGGTTGCGCAGTATTTT. This chain links TRBV5-4 with TRBJ2-3, with D uncertain. V lost 2 bases and J 10 bases, leaving 20 bases between the germline ends. In germline, CDR1 is SGHNT, CDR2 YYREEE (reference sequence). The CDR3 extends over 15 amino acids. The full variable domain, in which reference TRBV5-4 and TRBJ2-3 provide the parts outside the CDR3, is ETGVTQSPTHLIKTRGQQVTLRCSSQSGHNTVSWYQQALGQGPQFIFQYYREEENGRGNFPPRFSGLQFPNYSSELNVNALELDDSALYLCASSFNSLGQVAQYFGPGTRLTVL.

V and J are TRBV7-3 and TRBJ2-3; TRBD2 might be the D (6 bases). Germline CDR1 is SGHTA and CDR2 is FQGTGA. The CDR3 contains 17 residues. V shed 1 base and J shed 0 bases, with 14 bases lying between them. The CDR3, as DNA: TGTGCCAGCAGCTTAAGGCCCGCAGGGACTAGCACAGATACGCAGTATTTT. Encoded protein: CASSLRPAGTSTDTQYF.

This clone was picked up one time. The rearrangement uses TRBV5-4 and TRBJ2-2, with D uncertain. The V and J ends lost 4 bases and 3 bases respectively, with 10 bases between them. This CDR3 spans 14 amino acids. The germline CDR1 and CDR2 sequences are SGHNT and YYREEE (reference sequence). CDR3 bases: TGTGCCAGCAGCCCTAACGCCTACACCGGGGAGCTGTTTTTT. This gives the protein CASSPNAYTGELFF.

In its sample, this clone was seen once. V is TRBV5-1 and J is TRBJ2-7; 7 nucleotides line up with TRBD1. This CDR3 has 14 amino acids. Germline CDR1 SGHRS, CDR2 YFSETQ. V lost 1 base, J lost 0 bases, and 1 base stayed unmatched. Here the CDR3 DNA reads TGCGCCAGCAGCTTGTACAGGGGCTCCTACGAGCAGTACTTC. Translating it yields CASSLYRGSYEQYF.

This chain connects TRBV2 to TRBJ1-5; 8 bases agree with TRBD1. The CDR3 length is 15 residues. Germline CDR1 and CDR2: SNHLY and FYNNEI. V trimming: 6 bases; J trimming: 7 bases; junction bases outside the gene matches: 11. As DNA, the CDR3 is TGTGCCAGCAGAGATGACAGGGGCGAAGGGCAGCCCCAGCATTTT. Translating it yields CASRDDRGEGQPQHF.

The V gene is TRBV27, the J gene TRBJ2-7, with D perhaps matching TRBD1 (6 bases). Trimming stripped 4 bases from V and 7 bases from J, with 8 bases between. Germline V gene data show CDR1 as MNHEY and CDR2 as SMNVEV (reference sequence). The CDR3 totals 11 residues. DNA for the CDR3: TGTGCCAGCAGTTCCCAGGGGGAGCAGTACTTC. Its protein is CASSSQGEQYF.

This rearrangement joins TRBV15 to TRBJ2-1; 9 bases align to TRBD1. The V and J ends lost 4 bases and 7 bases, in that order; junction bases with no gene match: 11. The CDR3 spans 16 residues. CDR1 is LNHNV, CDR2 YYDKDF, per germline (reference sequence). CDR3 in amino acids: CATSISGQGLKNEQFF. The CDR3 DNA is TGTGCCACCAGCATATCGGGACAGGGTCTCAAAAATGAGCAGTTCTTC.

The count of this clone is one. This chain joins TRBV7-2 and TRBJ2-3; 14 nucleotides agree with TRBD2. This CDR3 has 16 amino acids. The J segment lost 4 bases and the V segment lost 5 bases, leaving 5 bases of the junction unmatched. Germline CDR1 SGHTA, CDR2 FQGNSA. CDR3 residues: CASSRLAGGRSDTQYF. The CDR3 DNA reads TGTGCCAGCAGCAGACTAGCGGGGGGGAGGTCAGATACGCAGTATTTT.

The rearrangement links TRBV5-4 to TRBJ2-6; unclear D gene. Per the germline V gene, CDR1 is SGHNT and CDR2 is YYREEE (reference sequence). V lost 0 bases and J 1 base, leaving 14 bases between the germline ends. The CDR3 extends over 18 amino acids. The CDR3 DNA is TGTGCCAGCAGCTTGGTGGCCACCGCCCGATCTGGGGCCAACGTCCTGACTTTC. It is translated as CASSLVATARSGANVLTF.

The chain recombines TRBV19 with TRBJ1-1; 7 nucleotides line up with TRBD1. The CDR3 totals 14 residues. Trimming cost V 7 bases and J 2 bases; bases outside gene matches: 7. Germline V CDR1 and CDR2: LNHDA, SQIVND (reference sequence). The CDR3 region has the DNA TGTGCCAGTACCTCGACAGGGATAAACACTGAAGCTTTCTTT. Translation gives CASTSTGINTEAFF.

The chain links TRBV29-1 to TRBJ2-1; 13 positions agree with TRBD2. This CDR3 comprises 15 residues. CDR1 is SQVTM and CDR2 is ANQGSEA in the germline V gene. With V trimmed by 4 bases and J by 10 bases, 10 bases remained unmatched. In DNA form, the CDR3 reads TGCAGCGTTGCTACTAGCGGGAGGGCCCCGGGAGAGCAGTTCTTC. Translated: CSVATSGRAPGEQFF.

This sequence joins TRBV28 and TRBJ1-4, with 12 bases fitting TRBD1. CDR1 and CDR2 (germline): MDHEN, SYDVKM. This CDR3 has 14 residues. V gave up 7 bases and J gave up 10 bases; unmatched junction bases: 7. The chain's CDR3 is CASIPGQGAVKLFF. DNA of the CDR3: TGTGCCAGCATCCCGGGACAGGGGGCGGTAAAACTGTTTTTT.

The genes are TRBV28 and TRBJ2-1; 12 nucleotides line up with TRBD2. The length of the CDR3 is 16 residues. After removal of 4 bases from V and 9 bases from J, the junction contained 10 bases not matched to a gene. Per germline, CDR1 MDHEN and CDR2 SYDVKM. The CDR3 loop is CASSSRTSGNMVEQFF. For the CDR3, the DNA is TGTGCCAGCAGTTCCCGGACTAGCGGGAATATGGTTGAGCAGTTCTTC.

This clone has just one count. Relative to the germline gene, one junction end is altered; a read error may explain this. The chain combines TRBV7-7 with TRBJ2-2; D uncertain. Germline CDR1 is SSHAT and CDR2 is FNYEAQ (reference sequence). This CDR3 is built from 17 residues. The CDR3 region is CASSLFPLAANTGELFF. CDR3 nucleotides: TGTGCTAGCAGCTTATTTCCATTGGCAGCGAACACCGGGGAGCTGTTTTTT.

V is TRBV25-1 and J is TRBJ1-5; D unclear. Trimming cost V 1 base and J 3 bases, with 7 bases left between them. Germline V CDR1 and CDR2: MGHDK, SYGVNS. The CDR3 spans 14 residues. CDR3 sequence: CASSEWEDNQPQHF. CDR3 DNA sequence: TGTGCCAGCAGTGAATGGGAGGACAATCAGCCCCAGCATTTT.

This chain links TRBV19 with TRBJ2-3, with D possibly TRBD2 on 5 matching bases. The CDR3 totals 13 residues. Trimming stripped 3 bases from V and 2 bases from J, with 6 bases between. Germline loops: CDR1 LNHDA, CDR2 SQIVND (reference sequence). CDR3 loop: CASSIGNTDTQYF. The CDR3 DNA sequence: TGTGCCAGTAGTATCGGGAACACAGATACGCAGTATTTT.

The V and J genes are TRBV7-9 and TRBJ2-1; 12 bases are shared with TRBD2. This CDR3 has 19 amino acids. V lost 2 bases, J lost 0 bases, and 8 bases stayed unmatched. Germline CDR1 reads SEHNR; CDR2 reads FQNEAQ (reference sequence). CDR3 nucleotides: TGTGCCAGCAGCTTACTAGCGGGAGGGCCCCTGAGCTCCTACAATGAGCAGTTCTTC. It specifies CASSLLAGGPLSSYNEQFF.

This chain joins TRBV9 and TRBJ1-2, with D possibly being TRBD1 (5 bases). Between the trimmed V and J ends, which lost 1 base and 8 bases, there was a span of 6 bases. Germline loops: CDR1 SGDLS, CDR2 YYNGEE. The CDR3 spans 11 residues. The CDR3 nucleotides are TGTGCCAGCAGCGTACAGGGCGGCTACACCTTC. Translated, it gives CASSVQGGYTF.

The rearrangement joins TRBV2 to TRBJ2-1; D is perhaps TRBD2 (6 bases). The germline gives CDR1 SNHLY, CDR2 FYNNEI. The CDR3 runs to 13 residues. V dropped 10 bases and J dropped 4 bases, with 14 bases sitting between them. CDR3: CAIPGLGYNEQFF. CDR3 coding DNA: TGTGCCATTCCGGGACTCGGGTACAATGAGCAGTTCTTC.

This chain uses TRBV15 with TRBJ2-2; no clear D. The CDR3 spans 15 residues. Germline CDR1 LNHNV, CDR2 YYDKDF (reference sequence). Trimming cost V 0 bases and J 8 bases, with 13 bases left between them. CDR3 sequence (DNA): TGTGCCACCAGCAGAGATCGAGGAAAAAGTGGGGAGCTGTTTTTT. Protein: CATSRDRGKSGELFF.